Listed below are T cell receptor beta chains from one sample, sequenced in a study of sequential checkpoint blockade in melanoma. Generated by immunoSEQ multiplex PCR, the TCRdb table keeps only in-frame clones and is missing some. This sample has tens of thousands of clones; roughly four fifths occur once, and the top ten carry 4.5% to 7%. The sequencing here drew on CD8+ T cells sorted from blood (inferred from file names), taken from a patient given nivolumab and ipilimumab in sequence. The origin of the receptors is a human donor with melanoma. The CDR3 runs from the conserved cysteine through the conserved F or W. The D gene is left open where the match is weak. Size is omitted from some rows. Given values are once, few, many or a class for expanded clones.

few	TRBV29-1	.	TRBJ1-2	CSALTLTDGYTF	TGCAGCGCCCTAACCCTGACAGATGGCTACACCTTC
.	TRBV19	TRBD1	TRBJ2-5	CASSILTDRGSTQYF	TGTGCCAGTAGTATATTAACCGACAGGGGATCGACCCAGTACTTC
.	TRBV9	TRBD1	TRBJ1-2	CASSPGTGAYGYTF	TGTGCCAGCTCACCGGGGACAGGGGCGTATGGCTACACCTTC
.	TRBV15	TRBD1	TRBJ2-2	CATSRDRGDRGVGELFF	TGTGCCACCAGCAGAGATAGAGGGGACAGGGGGGTCGGGGAGCTGTTTTTT
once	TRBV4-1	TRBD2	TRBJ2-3	CASGGTSLDTQYF	TGCGCCAGCGGAGGGACTAGCCTAGATACGCAGTATTTT
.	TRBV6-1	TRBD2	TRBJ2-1	CASSESTGGAYNEQFF	TGTGCCAGCAGTGAATCCACGGGAGGGGCCTACAATGAGCAGTTCTTC
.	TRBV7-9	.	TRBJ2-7	CASSSGEAVRAYEQYF	TGTGCCAGCAGCTCCGGGGAGGCGGTCAGGGCCTACGAGCAGTACTTC
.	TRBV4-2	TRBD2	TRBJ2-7	CASSQVSLAGSYEQYF	TGTGCCAGCAGCCAAGTCAGCCTAGCGGGGTCCTACGAGCAGTACTTC
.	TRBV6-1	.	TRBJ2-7	CASSETGSYEQYF	TGTGCCAGCAGCGAGACAGGATCCTACGAGCAGTACTTC
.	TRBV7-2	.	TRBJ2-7	CASSSRTRAYEQYF	TGTGCCAGCAGCTCGAGGACTCGAGCCTACGAGCAGTACTTC
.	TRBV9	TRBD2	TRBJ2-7	CASSVAGGLDEQYF	TGTGCCAGCAGCGTTGCGGGAGGGCTAGACGAGCAGTACTTC
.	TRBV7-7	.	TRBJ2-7	CASSLATGDFYEQYF	TGTGCCAGCAGCTTAGCAACAGGGGACTTCTACGAGCAGTACTTC
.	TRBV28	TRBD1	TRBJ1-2	CASRRGTGYGYTF	TGTGCCAGCAGAAGGGGGACAGGGTATGGCTACACCTTC
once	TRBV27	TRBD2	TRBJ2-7	CASRLAGGTYEQYF	TGTGCCAGCAGGTTGGCGGGAGGGACGTACGAGCAGTACTTC
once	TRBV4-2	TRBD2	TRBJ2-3	CASSSAGAGTTDTQYF	TGTGCCAGCAGCAGCGCTGGAGCGGGAACCACAGATACGCAGTATTTT
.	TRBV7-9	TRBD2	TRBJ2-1	CASGTSGNEQFF	TGTGCCAGCGGGACTAGCGGAAATGAGCAGTTCTTC
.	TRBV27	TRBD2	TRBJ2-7	CASSIAGGTYEQYF	TGTGCCAGCAGCATAGCGGGAGGGACCTACGAGCAGTACTTC
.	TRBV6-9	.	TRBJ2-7	CASHSYSRDTYEQYF	TGTGCCAGCCACAGTTATTCTCGGGACACCTACGAGCAGTACTTC
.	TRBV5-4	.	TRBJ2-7	CASSFPQEGRVEQYF	TGTGCCAGCAGCTTCCCACAGGAGGGGCGGGTCGAGCAGTACTTC
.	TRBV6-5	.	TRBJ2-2	CASSYSARNTGELFF	TGTGCCAGCAGTTACTCGGCCAGAAACACCGGGGAGCTGTTTTTT
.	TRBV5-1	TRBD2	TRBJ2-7	CASSLASGGREQYF	TGCGCCAGCAGCTTGGCCTCCGGGGGGAGGGAGCAGTACTTC
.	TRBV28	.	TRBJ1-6	CASSFPGDNSPLHF	TGTGCCAGCAGTTTCCCGGGGGATAATTCACCCCTCCACTTT
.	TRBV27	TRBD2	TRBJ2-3	CASSLLLAGADTQYF	TGTGCCAGCAGTTTATTACTAGCGGGGGCAGATACGCAGTATTTT
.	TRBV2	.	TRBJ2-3	CASSEVEASGADTQYF	TGTGCCAGCAGTGAAGTGGAGGCCTCCGGGGCAGATACGCAGTATTTT
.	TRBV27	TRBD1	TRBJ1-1	CASSLGQGDTEAFF	TGTGCCAGCAGCCTTGGACAGGGAGACACTGAAGCTTTCTTT